These 28 T cell receptor beta chains were all obtained from the same sample, sequenced in a study of T cell repertoires in cytomegalovirus infection. One entry per CDR3 protein results from TCRdb running MiXCR on the reads. The table has under 300,000 distinct CDR3 sequences, about a sixth seen once. The sample was CD8+ T cells from PBMCs. These receptors all come from a human donor in good health (CMV status not recorded). Some clones in this sample may be carry-over from other donors' samples.

This clonotype came up a few times. The chain combines TRBV19 with TRBJ1-1, with 8 positions matching TRBD1. Per germline, CDR1 LNHDA and CDR2 SQIVND (reference sequence). CDR3 length equals 18 residues. V shed 5 bases and J 1 base; nucleotides not matched to a gene: 15. CDR3 nucleotides: TGTGCCAGTAGTGAAACCCGGGACAGGAGCTCAGCGAACACTGAAGCTTTCTTT. It encodes CASSETRDRSSANTEAFF.

This clonotype was detected many times. The CDR3 nucleotides read TGTGCCCACACTCCCCAGGGGGAGAACACTGAAGCTTTCTTT. Protein product: CAHTPQGENTEAFF. The chain couples TRBV7-2 to TRBJ1-1, with 7 bases matching TRBD1. CDR1 is SGHTA and CDR2 is FQGNSA in the germline V gene. This CDR3 has 14 residues. Unmatched junction bases numbered 10, after V lost 11 bases and J lost 1 base.

This clonotype was detected a few times. The J gene is TRBJ2-1, the V gene TRBV6-1; 14 bases agree with TRBD2. The CDR3 totals 16 residues. The germline V gene encodes CDR1 MNHNS and CDR2 SASEGT. V trimming: 4 bases; J trimming: 6 bases; junction bases outside the gene matches: 5. CDR3 sequence reads: CASSGRLAGGTNEQFF. The CDR3 nucleotides are TGTGCCAGCAGTGGTCGACTAGCGGGGGGGACCAATGAGCAGTTCTTC.

V is TRBV6-6 and J is TRBJ1-3, with D possibly matching TRBD1 (5 bases). Germline V lookup: CDR1 MNHNY, CDR2 SVGAGI (reference sequence). V was clipped by 2 bases and J by 0 bases, with 14 bases between them. The CDR3 runs 17 residues. The CDR3 is CASSYGGPDLSGNTIYF. CDR3 nucleotides: TGTGCCAGCAGTTACGGGGGACCTGACCTCTCTGGAAACACCATATATTTT.

This clonotype was seen more than once but under ten times. The V and J genes are TRBV6-2 or TRBV6-3 and TRBJ2-3; tentatively, D is TRBD2 (6 bases). Germline V gene lookup returns CDR1 MNHEY and CDR2 SVGEGT. CDR3 length equals 13 residues. V dropped 6 bases and J dropped 4 bases, with 11 bases sitting between them. The CDR3 here is CASRPGEPDTQYF. The CDR3 DNA sequence: TGTGCCAGCAGGCCGGGGGAACCAGATACGCAGTATTTT.

The V call is TRBV5-5, the J call TRBJ2-7, with D possibly being TRBD2 (6 bases). The CDR3 has 14 amino acids. V dropped 4 bases and J dropped 3 bases, with 14 bases sitting between them. Germline loops: CDR1 SGHKS, CDR2 YYEKEE (reference sequence). CDR3 DNA: TGTGCCAGCAGCGGGGGACTGCAGTACTACGAGCAGTACTTC. Translated, it gives CASSGGLQYYEQYF.

This clonotype was seen repeatedly, ten times or more. The chain uses TRBV7-8 and TRBJ2-2, with D tentatively TRBD2 (6 bases). The V end lost 4 bases, the J end lost 1 base, and 16 bases lay between the germline ends. The CDR3 contains 17 residues. In germline, CDR1 is SGHVS, CDR2 FQNEAQ. The CDR3 DNA reads TGTGCCAGCAGCTACCCGATGGTAGCGGTGAACACCGGGGAGCTGTTTTTT. Translated: CASSYPMVAVNTGELFF.

The CDR3 coding sequence is TGTGCCAGCAGCTCCACGTCCGGGACAGTAACCTACGAGCAGTACTTC. Amino acid sequence: CASSSTSGTVTYEQYF. The chain is built from TRBV7-9 and TRBJ2-7; the match to TRBD1 covers 7 bases. Germline V CDR1 and CDR2: SEHNR, FQNEAQ (reference sequence). The CDR3 totals 16 residues. V lost 4 bases, J lost 2 bases, and 11 bases stayed unmatched.

This clonotype was detected many times. The gene calls are TRBV7-9 and TRBJ2-5; TRBD1 aligns across 8 bases. V dropped 3 bases and J dropped 1; count of bases not matched to a gene: 7. Germline V lookup: CDR1 SEHNR, CDR2 FQNEAQ (reference sequence). This CDR3 contains 16 residues. CDR3 loop: CASSFSGTGLQETQYF. The CDR3 DNA follows: TGTGCCAGCAGCTTTTCCGGGACAGGACTCCAAGAGACCCAGTACTTC.

The chain has TRBV7-9 and TRBJ1-1; D gene uncertain. Germline CDR1 is SEHNR and CDR2 is FQNEAQ (reference sequence). V lost 5 bases to trimming and J lost 1 base, with 29 bases between them. The CDR3 has 20 amino acids. Here the CDR3 reads CASSPVVGLGSESPNTEAFF. The CDR3 DNA reads as TGTGCCAGCAGCCCCGTGGTTGGGTTGGGGTCCGAAAGCCCGAACACTGAAGCTTTCTTT.

The table lists this clonotype with many counts. The rearrangement links TRBV12-3 or TRBV12-4 to TRBJ1-2; 7 bases fit TRBD1. The CDR3 is 16 amino acids. Trimming took 3 bases from V and 3 from J; bases not matched to a gene: 10. In DNA, the CDR3 is TGTGCCAGCAGTTTTGGCCGGGACAGAAAGGACTATGGCTACACCTTC. This gives the protein CASSFGRDRKDYGYTF.

V usage is TRBV20-1 and J usage is TRBJ2-4, with unresolved D. CDR3 size: 16 residues. Germline assignment: CDR1 DFQATT and CDR2 SNEGSKA (reference sequence). With 1 base removed from V and 4 bases from J, the gap between germline ends came to 17 bases. In DNA, the CDR3 is TGCAGTGCTAGAGGAGGCCTCTCTCACAGAAAAAACATTCAGTACTTC. It codes for CSARGGLSHRKNIQYF.

This clonotype was seen a handful of times. V and J are TRBV7-9 and TRBJ1-2; unclear D gene. CDR1 is SEHNR and CDR2 is FQNEAQ in the germline V gene (reference sequence). V lost 5 bases, J lost 4 bases, and 8 bases lay in between. The CDR3 covers 12 residues. The CDR3 loop is CASSTARYGYTF. The CDR3 coding sequence is TGTGCCAGCAGCACGGCCCGCTATGGCTACACCTTC.

The J gene is TRBJ2-1, the V gene TRBV5-4; 7 bases align to TRBD1. Germline V gene data show CDR1 as SGHNT and CDR2 as YYREEE (reference sequence). This CDR3 has 16 residues. Trimming at V came to 3 bases and at J to 2 bases, leaving 8 bases not matched to a gene. CDR3 DNA: TGTGCCAGCAGCTCCTACGACAGGGAGCCCTACAATGAGCAGTTCTTC. Residues: CASSSYDREPYNEQFF.

J is TRBJ2-5 and V is TRBV15; D is tentatively TRBD1 or TRBD2 (5 bases each). The germline gives CDR1 LNHNV, CDR2 YYDKDF (reference sequence). The V end was cut by 0 bases, the J end by 0 bases, with 14 bases between. This CDR3 region has 17 residues. This CDR3 reads CATSREPGTGNQETQYF. The CDR3 DNA reads as TGTGCCACCAGCAGAGAGCCGGGGACGGGGAACCAAGAGACCCAGTACTTC.

This clonotype showed up just a few times. This chain uses TRBV7-9 with TRBJ2-7; 8 bases line up with TRBD2. The length of the CDR3 is 14 residues. Trimming at V came to 5 bases and at J to 2 bases, leaving 5 bases not matched to a gene. The germline CDR1 and CDR2 sequences are SEHNR and FQNEAQ (reference sequence). CDR3 residues: CASSPGGDPYEQYF. In DNA, the CDR3 is TGTGCCAGCAGCCCGGGAGGGGATCCCTACGAGCAGTACTTC.

This sequence joins TRBV29-1 and TRBJ2-2, with TRBD2 matching 15 bases. CDR1 and CDR2 from the germline V gene are SQVTM and ANQGSEA. J lost 6 bases, V lost 6 bases, and 14 bases had no gene match. This CDR3 contains 18 residues. The CDR3 DNA follows: TGCAGCGTCCGGACTAGCGGGGGGGGCAGCAACGAGGCCGGGGAGCTGTTTTTT. Amino acids: CSVRTSGGGSNEAGELFF.

This clonotype was seen more than once but under ten times. This chain uses TRBV12-3 or TRBV12-4 with TRBJ1-2, with a weak D call TRBD1 (6 bases). This CDR3 has 14 residues. Trimming shortened V by 5 bases and J by 8 bases, and 18 bases separated the two germline ends. CDR3 sequence (DNA): TGTGCCAGCAGTCCGTACAGGGTGTCGGAAGGCTACACCTTC. Translated, it gives CASSPYRVSEGYTF.

The rearrangement joins TRBV6-5 to TRBJ2-2; 11 bases line up with TRBD2. This CDR3 has 15 residues. Germline V gene lookup returns CDR1 MNHEY and CDR2 SVGAGI. Trimming at V came to 2 bases and at J to 5 bases, leaving 1 base not matched to a gene. For the CDR3, the DNA is TGTGCCAGCAGTTACGGGACTAGCGGTACCGGGGAGCTGTTTTTT. Amino acid sequence: CASSYGTSGTGELFF.

This clonotype has a count of ten or more. This chain uses TRBV6-5 with TRBJ2-7; D perhaps matches TRBD1 (5 bases). The CDR3 consists of 14 residues. Germline values: CDR1 MNHEY, CDR2 SVGAGI. V lost 2 bases and J lost 4, with 12 bases in between. The chain's CDR3 is CASSYVDKVYEQYF. DNA for the CDR3: TGTGCCAGCAGTTACGTGGACAAAGTATACGAGCAGTACTTC.

J is TRBJ2-3 and V is TRBV10-3; 7 bases match TRBD1. CDR3 length: 21 amino acids. The trim removed 3 bases at V and 0 bases at J, leaving 21 bases unmatched. In germline, CDR1 is ENHRY, CDR2 SYGVKD. CDR3 DNA sequence: TGTGCCATCAGTGATCAACGCTGGGGGCAGGGGGTTCCCTACAGCACAGATACGCAGTATTTT. Protein product: CAISDQRWGQGVPYSTDTQYF.

This clonotype was seen a handful of times. The chain employs TRBV27 and TRBJ2-7; a weak D match, TRBD2 (5 bases). V was trimmed by 0 bases and J by 2 bases, leaving 14 bases between them. CDR1 and CDR2 (germline): MNHEY, SMNVEV (reference sequence). The CDR3 runs 16 residues. CDR3 in amino acids: CASSLSDPGTPYEQYF. As DNA, the CDR3 is TGTGCCAGCAGTTTATCGGATCCGGGAACACCCTACGAGCAGTACTTC.

In its sample, this clonotype was seen many times. The chain recombines TRBV7-8 with TRBJ2-7; 8 bases agree with TRBD1. The CDR3 contains 16 residues. J gave up 7 bases and V 0 bases, and 11 bases lay outside the gene matches. Germline CDR1 and CDR2: SGHVS and FQNEAQ. The CDR3 here is CASSLAVRQGAKEQYF. The CDR3, as DNA: TGTGCCAGCAGCTTAGCGGTTAGGCAGGGGGCGAAAGAGCAGTACTTC.

The rearrangement links TRBV6-6 to TRBJ2-7, with TRBD1 matching 10 bases. Germline-derived CDR1 and CDR2 are MNHNY and SVGAGI (reference sequence). This CDR3 spans 13 amino acids. Germline trimming cut 2 bases from V and 13 bases from J; bases unmatched to any gene: 8. The DNA of the CDR3 is TGTGCCAGCAGTTACGCGGGACAGGGGATCCGCTACTTC. Protein: CASSYAGQGIRYF.

This chain uses TRBV29-1 with TRBJ1-1; D remains ambiguous. This CDR3 has 12 amino acids. The V and J ends lost 2 bases and 1 base respectively, with 5 bases between them. Germline V gives CDR1 SQVTM, CDR2 ANQGSEA. The CDR3 region is CSVESWNTEAFF. CDR3 nucleotides: TGCAGCGTTGAAAGCTGGAACACTGAAGCTTTCTTT.

Of note for this clonotype: A much larger clonotype is one base distant, so this may be a read error. This chain uses TRBV3-1 with TRBJ2-5; D ambiguous. V was clipped by 0 bases and J by 2 bases, with 1 base between them. Germline V CDR1 and CDR2: LGHDT, YNNKEL (reference sequence). The CDR3 has 12 residues. The CDR3 here is CASSQEQETQYF. The CDR3 coding sequence is TGTGCCAGCAGCCAAGAACAAGAGACCCAGTACTTC.

A few counts support this clonotype. The chain has TRBV6-6 and TRBJ1-2, with TRBD1 identical over 8 bases. The CDR3 extends over 15 amino acids. Germline CDR1 reads MNHNY; CDR2 reads SVGAGI (reference sequence). The ends lost 4 bases at V and 4 bases at J; junction bases unmatched: 8. In DNA form, the CDR3 reads TGTGCCAGCAGTTTCGGGGAAACAGGGGGCTATGGCTACACCTTC. Protein sequence: CASSFGETGGYGYTF.

This clonotype was counted at least ten times. The chain combines TRBV7-2 with TRBJ2-1; 7 bases align to TRBD1. The CDR3 has 14 amino acids. J lost 6 bases, V lost 5 bases, and 7 bases had no gene match. Germline CDR1 is SGHTA and CDR2 is FQGNSA. CDR3 region: CASSTGTAVNEQFF. The CDR3 DNA follows: TGTGCCAGCAGCACAGGGACAGCGGTCAATGAGCAGTTCTTC.